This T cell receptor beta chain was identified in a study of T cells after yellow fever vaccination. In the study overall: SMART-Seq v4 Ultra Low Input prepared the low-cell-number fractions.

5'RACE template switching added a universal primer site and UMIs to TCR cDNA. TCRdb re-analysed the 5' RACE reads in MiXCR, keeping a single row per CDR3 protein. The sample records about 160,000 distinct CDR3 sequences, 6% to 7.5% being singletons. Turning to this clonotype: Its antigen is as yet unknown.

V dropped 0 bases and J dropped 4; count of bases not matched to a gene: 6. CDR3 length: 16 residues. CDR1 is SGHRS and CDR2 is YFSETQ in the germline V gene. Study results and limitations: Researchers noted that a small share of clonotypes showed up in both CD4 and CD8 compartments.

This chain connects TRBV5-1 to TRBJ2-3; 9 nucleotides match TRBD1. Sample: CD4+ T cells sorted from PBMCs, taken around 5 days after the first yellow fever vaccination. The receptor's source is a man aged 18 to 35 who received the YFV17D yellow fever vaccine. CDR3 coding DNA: TGCGCCAGCAGCTTGGGGACAGGGGTTGGTGCAGATACGCAGTATTTT. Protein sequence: CASSLGTGVGADTQYF. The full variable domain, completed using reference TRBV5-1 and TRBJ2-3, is KAGVTQTPRYLIKTRGQQVTLSCSPISGHRSVSWYQQTPGQGLQFLFEYFSETQRNKGNFPGRFSGRQFSNSRSEMNVSTLELGDSALYLCASSLGTGVGADTQYFGPGTRLTVL.